This T cell receptor beta chain was retrieved from a study of prognosis after radiotherapy for stage I lung cancer. Whole-study context: The authors enrolled stage I non-small cell lung cancer patients between April 2018 and January 2019. Study-level findings and limits: In patients who developed distant metastases, Shannon entropy measured after stereotactic body radiation therapy was lower, and baseline Shannon entropy was not associated with metastases.

From genomic DNA, TCR beta CDR3 was amplified by two-round multiplex PCR. Amplification during the initial PCR round employed primers specific to each TRBV and TRBJ gene. During the second PCR round, universal primers were used. Using its own MiXCR run on the multiplex PCR reads, TCRdb lists one record per CDR3 protein. The data contain about 16,000 distinct CDR3 sequences, approximately 31% of them singletons. By share of the sample, this clonotype is large (0.1 to 1%). Its antigen is undetermined. CDR3 length: 13 amino acids. V lost 3 bases and J lost 5; bases outside the gene matches: 3. Germline V gene lookup returns CDR1 DFQATT and CDR2 SNEGSKA (reference sequence).

The sequence was obtained from a donor aged 50 or older with non-small cell lung cancer. The chain combines TRBV20-1 with TRBJ2-1; 8 nucleotides line up with TRBD1. The sample consisted of PBMCs, taken before or after stereotactic body radiation therapy (not recorded which). The CDR3 DNA sequence: TGCAGTGCTAGGGGACAGGCGGACAATGAGCAGTTCTTC. It codes for CSARGQADNEQFF.